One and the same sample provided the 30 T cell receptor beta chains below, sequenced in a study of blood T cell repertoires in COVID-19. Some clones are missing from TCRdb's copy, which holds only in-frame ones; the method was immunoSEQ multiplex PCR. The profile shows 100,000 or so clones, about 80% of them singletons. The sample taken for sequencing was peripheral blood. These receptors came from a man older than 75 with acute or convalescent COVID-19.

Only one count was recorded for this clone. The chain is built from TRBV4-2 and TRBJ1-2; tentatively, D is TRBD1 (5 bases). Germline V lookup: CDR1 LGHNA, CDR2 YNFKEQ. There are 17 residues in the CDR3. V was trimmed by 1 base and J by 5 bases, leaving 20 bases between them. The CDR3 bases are TGTGCCAGCAGCCAAGTCGACATGGACAAGGAAACTTATGGCTACACCTTC. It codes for CASSQVDMDKETYGYTF.

The CDR3 sequence is CASGLQGSSYNEQFF. In nucleotides, the CDR3 is TGTGCTAGTGGTTTGCAGGGAAGCTCCTACAATGAGCAGTTCTTC. This chain joins TRBV12-5 and TRBJ2-1; maybe TRBD1 (5 bases). This CDR3 spans 15 amino acids. CDR1 is LGHNT, CDR2 FRNRAP, per germline. V lost 2 bases to trimming and J lost 0 bases, with 8 bases between them.

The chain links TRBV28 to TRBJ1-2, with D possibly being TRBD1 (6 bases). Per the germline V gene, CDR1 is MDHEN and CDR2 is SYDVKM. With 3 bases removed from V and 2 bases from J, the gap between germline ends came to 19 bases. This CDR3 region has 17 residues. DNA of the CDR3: TGTGCCAGCAGTTTTTTCCCCGCCTTCCAGGGGAACTATGGCTACACCTTC. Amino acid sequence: CASSFFPAFQGNYGYTF.

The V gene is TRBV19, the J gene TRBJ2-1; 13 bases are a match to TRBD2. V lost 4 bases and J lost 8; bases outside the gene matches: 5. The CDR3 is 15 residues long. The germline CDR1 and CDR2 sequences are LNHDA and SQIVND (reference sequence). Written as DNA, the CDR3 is TGTGCCAGTAGTACGGGACTAGCGGGATCGGATGAGCAGTTCTTC. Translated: CASSTGLAGSDEQFF.

DNA for the CDR3: TGTGCCAGCCAAGACAGCTCTAACTATGGCTACACCTTC. This codes for CASQDSSNYGYTF. The J gene is TRBJ1-2, the V gene TRBV28; TRBD1 is a possible D gene (5 bases). With 8 bases removed from V and 0 bases from J, the gap between germline ends came to 10 bases. Germline V gives CDR1 MDHEN, CDR2 SYDVKM. This CDR3 spans 13 amino acids.

CDR3 region: CASSQEGTTPQYF. Written as DNA, the CDR3 is TGTGCCAGCAGCCAAGAAGGGACTACCCCCCAGTATTTT. The J gene is TRBJ2-3, the V gene TRBV3-1 (or the pseudogene TRBV3-2), with TRBD2 matching over 7 bases. Unmatched junction bases numbered 6, after V lost 0 bases and J lost 12 bases. Germline CDR1 is LGHDT and CDR2 is YNNKEL (reference sequence). The CDR3 length is 13 residues.

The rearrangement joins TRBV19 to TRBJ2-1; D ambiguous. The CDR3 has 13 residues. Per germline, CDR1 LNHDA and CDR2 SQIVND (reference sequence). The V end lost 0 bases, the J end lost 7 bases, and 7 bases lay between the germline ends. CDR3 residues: CASSIDRGNEQFF. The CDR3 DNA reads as TGTGCCAGTAGTATAGATAGAGGAAATGAGCAGTTCTTC.

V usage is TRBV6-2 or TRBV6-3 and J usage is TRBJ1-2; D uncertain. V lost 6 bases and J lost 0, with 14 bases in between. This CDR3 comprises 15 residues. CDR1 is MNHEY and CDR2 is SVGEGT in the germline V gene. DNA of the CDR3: TGTGCCAGCAGCCGCCTGGGTGGAGCTAACTATGGCTACACCTTC. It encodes CASSRLGGANYGYTF.

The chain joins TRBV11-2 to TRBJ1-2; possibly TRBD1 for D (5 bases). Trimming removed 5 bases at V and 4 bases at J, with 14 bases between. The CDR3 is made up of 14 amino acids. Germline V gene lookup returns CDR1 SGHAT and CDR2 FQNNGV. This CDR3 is CASSLAGVGYGYTF. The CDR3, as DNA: TGTGCCAGCAGCCTGGCGGGGGTAGGCTATGGCTACACCTTC.

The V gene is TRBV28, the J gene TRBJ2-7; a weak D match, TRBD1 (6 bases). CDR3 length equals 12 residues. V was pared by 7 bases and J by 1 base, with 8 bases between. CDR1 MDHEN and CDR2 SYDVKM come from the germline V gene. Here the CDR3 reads CASNTGSYEQYF. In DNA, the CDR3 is TGTGCCAGCAACACAGGGTCCTACGAGCAGTACTTC.

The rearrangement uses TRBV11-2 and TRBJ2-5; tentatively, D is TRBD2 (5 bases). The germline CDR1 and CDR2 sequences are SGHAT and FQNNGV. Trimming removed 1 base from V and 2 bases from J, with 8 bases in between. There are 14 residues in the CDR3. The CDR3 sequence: CASSLGGGQETQYF. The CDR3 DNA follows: TGTGCCAGCAGCTTAGGTGGCGGGCAAGAGACCCAGTACTTC.

Written as DNA, the CDR3 is TGCGCCAGCAAAAAGCTAGCGGGAGACGAGGAGACCCAGTACTTC. The encoded protein is CASKKLAGDEETQYF. The chain couples TRBV5-1 to TRBJ2-5; TRBD2 agrees at 10 bases. V shed 6 bases and J 5 bases; nucleotides not matched to a gene: 10. There are 15 residues in the CDR3. Germline CDR1 and CDR2: SGHRS and YFSETQ.

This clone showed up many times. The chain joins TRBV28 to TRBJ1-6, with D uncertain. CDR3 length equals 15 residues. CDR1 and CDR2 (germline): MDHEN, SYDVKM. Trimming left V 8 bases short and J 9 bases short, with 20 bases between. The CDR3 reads CASALAGNSGSPLHF. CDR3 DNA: TGTGCCAGCGCCTTGGCCGGAAATTCAGGTTCACCCCTCCACTTT.

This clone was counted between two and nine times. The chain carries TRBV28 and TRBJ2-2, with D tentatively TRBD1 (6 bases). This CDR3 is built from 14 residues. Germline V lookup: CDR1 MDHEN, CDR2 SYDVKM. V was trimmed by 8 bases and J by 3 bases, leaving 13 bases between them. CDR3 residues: CASFGQYYTGELFF. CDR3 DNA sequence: TGTGCCAGCTTTGGACAGTACTACACCGGGGAGCTGTTTTTT.

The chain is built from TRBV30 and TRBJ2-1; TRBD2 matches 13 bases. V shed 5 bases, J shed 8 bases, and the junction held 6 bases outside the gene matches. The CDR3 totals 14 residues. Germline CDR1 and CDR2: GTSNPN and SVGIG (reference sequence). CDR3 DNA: TGTGCCTGGGGGGGGACTAGCGGGGTAGATGAGCAGTTCTTC. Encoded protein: CAWGGTSGVDEQFF.

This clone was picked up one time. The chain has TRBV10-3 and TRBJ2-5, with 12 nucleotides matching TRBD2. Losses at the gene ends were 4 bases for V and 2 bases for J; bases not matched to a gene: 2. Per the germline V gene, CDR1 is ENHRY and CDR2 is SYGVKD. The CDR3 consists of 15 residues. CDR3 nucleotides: TGTGCCATCAGTGCCGGACTAGCGGGGCAAGAGACCCAGTACTTC. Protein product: CAISAGLAGQETQYF.

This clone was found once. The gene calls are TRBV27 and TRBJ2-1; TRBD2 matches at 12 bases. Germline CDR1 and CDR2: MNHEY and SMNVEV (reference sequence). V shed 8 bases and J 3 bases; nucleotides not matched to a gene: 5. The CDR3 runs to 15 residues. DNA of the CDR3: TGTGCCAGCCGATCGACTAGCGGGGGCTACAATGAGCAGTTCTTC. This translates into CASRSTSGGYNEQFF.

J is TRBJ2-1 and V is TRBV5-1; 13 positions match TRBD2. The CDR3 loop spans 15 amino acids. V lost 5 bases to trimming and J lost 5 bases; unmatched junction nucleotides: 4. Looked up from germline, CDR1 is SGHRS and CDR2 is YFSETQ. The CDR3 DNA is TGCGCCAGCAGTTCCGGGACTAGCGGGAACAATGAGCAGTTCTTC. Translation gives CASSSGTSGNNEQFF.

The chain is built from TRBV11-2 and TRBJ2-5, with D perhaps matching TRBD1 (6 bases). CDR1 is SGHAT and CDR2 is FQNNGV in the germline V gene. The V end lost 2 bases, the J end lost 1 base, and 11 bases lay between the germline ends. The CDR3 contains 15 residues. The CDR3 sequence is CASSLWDNFQETQYF. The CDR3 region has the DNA TGTGCCAGCAGCTTATGGGACAACTTCCAAGAGACCCAGTACTTC.

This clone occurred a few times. The CDR3 DNA sequence: TGTGCCAGCAGCTTTCCCAGCGGGAGCGGCAATGAGCAGTTCTTC. Translating gives CASSFPSGSGNEQFF. The genes are TRBV5-4 and TRBJ2-1; 8 bases are a match to TRBD2. Germline CDR1 is SGHNT and CDR2 is YYREEE (reference sequence). V lost 2 bases and J lost 6; bases outside the gene matches: 7. The CDR3 runs 15 residues.

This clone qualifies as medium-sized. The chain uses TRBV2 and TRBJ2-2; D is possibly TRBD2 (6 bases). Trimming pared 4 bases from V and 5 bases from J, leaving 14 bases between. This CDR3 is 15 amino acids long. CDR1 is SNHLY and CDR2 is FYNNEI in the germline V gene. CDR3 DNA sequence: TGTGCCAGCAGTGGGAGGGACGTTGTTACCGGGGAGCTGTTTTTT. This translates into CASSGRDVVTGELFF. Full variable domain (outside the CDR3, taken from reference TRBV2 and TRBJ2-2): EPEVTQTPSHQVTQMGQEVILRCVPISNHLYFYWYRQILGQKVEFLVSFYNNEISEKSEIFDDQFSVERPDGSNFTLKIRSTKLEDSAMYFCASSGRDVVTGELFFGEGSRLTVL.

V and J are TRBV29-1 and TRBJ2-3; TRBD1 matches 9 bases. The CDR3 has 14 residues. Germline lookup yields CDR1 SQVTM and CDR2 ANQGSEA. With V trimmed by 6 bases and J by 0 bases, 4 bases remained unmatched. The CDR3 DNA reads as TGCAGCGTGGGACAGGGCGGGAGCACAGATACGCAGTATTTT. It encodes CSVGQGGSTDTQYF.

The CDR3 bases are TGTGCCAGTAGTATCAACAGGGCCCAAGAGACCCAGTACTTC. It codes for CASSINRAQETQYF. This sequence joins TRBV19 and TRBJ2-5, with D possibly TRBD1 on 6 matching bases. This CDR3 comprises 14 residues. The germline CDR1 and CDR2 sequences are LNHDA and SQIVND (reference sequence). Trimming removed 3 bases from V and 1 base from J, with 9 bases in between.

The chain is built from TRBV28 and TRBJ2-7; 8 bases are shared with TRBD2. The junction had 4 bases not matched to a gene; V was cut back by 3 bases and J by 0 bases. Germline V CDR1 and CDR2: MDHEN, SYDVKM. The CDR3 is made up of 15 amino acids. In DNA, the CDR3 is TGTGCCAGCAGTTTCGCGGGAGGTTTCTCCTACGAGCAGTACTTC. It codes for CASSFAGGFSYEQYF.

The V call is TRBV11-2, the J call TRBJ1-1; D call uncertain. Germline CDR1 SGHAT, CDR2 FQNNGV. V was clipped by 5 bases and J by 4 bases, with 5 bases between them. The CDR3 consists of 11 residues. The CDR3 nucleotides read TGTGCCAGCAGCCCCGTCACTGAAGCTTTCTTT. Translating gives CASSPVTEAFF.

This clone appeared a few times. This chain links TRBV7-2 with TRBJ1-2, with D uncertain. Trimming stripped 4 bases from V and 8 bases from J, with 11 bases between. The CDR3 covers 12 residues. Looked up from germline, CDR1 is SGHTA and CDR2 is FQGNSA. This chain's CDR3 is CASSSDFSGYTF. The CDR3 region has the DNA TGTGCCAGCAGCTCGGACTTCAGCGGCTACACCTTC.

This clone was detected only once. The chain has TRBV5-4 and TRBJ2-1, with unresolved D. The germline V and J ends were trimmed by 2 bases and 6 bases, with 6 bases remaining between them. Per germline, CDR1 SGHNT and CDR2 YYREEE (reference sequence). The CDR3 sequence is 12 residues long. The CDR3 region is CASSFLRNEQFF. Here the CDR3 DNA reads TGTGCCAGCAGCTTCCTTCGCAATGAGCAGTTCTTC.

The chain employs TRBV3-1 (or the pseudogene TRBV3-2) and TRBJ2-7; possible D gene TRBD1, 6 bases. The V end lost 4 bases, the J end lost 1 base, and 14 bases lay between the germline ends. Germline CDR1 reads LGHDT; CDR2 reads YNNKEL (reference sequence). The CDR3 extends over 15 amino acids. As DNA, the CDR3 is TGTGCCAGCAGCCTTAACAGGGCCTTGTCCTACGAGCAGTACTTC. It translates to CASSLNRALSYEQYF.

CDR3 bases: TGTGCCAGCAGTTCCCCCGGGACAGGGATCCTGAACACTGAAGCTTTCTTT. Protein product: CASSSPGTGILNTEAFF. The V and J genes are TRBV28 and TRBJ1-1, with 9 bases identical to TRBD1. Trimming removed 4 bases from V and 0 bases from J; junction bases left unmatched: 9. Per the germline V gene, CDR1 is MDHEN and CDR2 is SYDVKM. The CDR3 spans 17 residues.

The CDR3 is CASSSGGYGEQYF. The CDR3 DNA reads TGTGCCAGCTCTAGCGGGGGATACGGCGAGCAGTACTTC. V gene TRBV7-7 combines with J gene TRBJ2-7; TRBD2 matches 10 bases. The CDR3 extends over 13 amino acids. V shed 8 bases and J 6 bases; nucleotides not matched to a gene: 7. Germline V lookup: CDR1 SSHAT, CDR2 FNYEAQ (reference sequence).